This TCR beta chain emerged from a study of blood T cell repertoires in COVID-19. About the study: Samples representing acute and convalescent COVID-19 were sourced from the United States, Italy and Spain.

This clone was detected only once. Original processing notes: Amplification from reference gene primers served as the basis for estimated nucleated cell counts. Some clones are missing from TCRdb's copy, which holds only in-frame ones; the method was immunoSEQ multiplex PCR. V, J and clone size are taken as reported in that table, and D and trimming were inferred from the DNA itself. The sample contains about 100,000 clones, about nine tenths of which appear only once. The sample was peripheral blood. This TCR derives from a woman aged 50 to 65 with COVID-19, enrolled during active disease.

CDR3 amino acids: CASSESGGSGGYTF. CDR3 coding DNA: TGCGCCAGCAGTGAGTCGGGCGGCAGCGGTGGCTACACCTTC. The chain employs TRBV10-1 and TRBJ1-2; D not resolved. V was clipped by 0 bases and J by 7 bases, with 12 bases between them. Per the germline V gene, CDR1 is WNHNN and CDR2 is SYGVQD (reference sequence). CDR3 length equals 14 residues.